The rows below give T cell receptor beta chains drawn from one sample of a study of OX40 agonist ivuxolimab in advanced cancers. The data were produced by immunoSEQ multiplex PCR, yet TCRdb's version contains in-frame clones alone and is incomplete. The table shows some 55,000 clones, with roughly 80% occurring only once. Material: CD4+ or CD8+ T cells sorted from blood, obtained in a trial of the OX40 agonist ivuxolimab. These receptors originate from an adult with an advanced solid tumor such as melanoma, head and neck, liver or kidney cancer. The CDR3 runs from the conserved cysteine through the conserved F or W. A D gene is named only where the DNA matches it firmly. Not all rows give a size; the values are once, few, many and, for expanded clones, a class.

TRBJ2-1 TRBV7-2 . TRBD2 TGTGCCAGCAGCACCTGGACTAGCGCGAAGCAGTTCTTC CASSTWTSAKQFF
TRBJ1-1 TRBV10-3 . . TGTGCCATCAGGGGGGAGCGGGGAAACACTGAAGCTTTCTTT CAIRGERGNTEAFF
TRBJ1-6 TRBV27 . . TGTGCCAGCAGTTTGATCAGGCAAGGGGATTCACCCCTCCACTTT CASSLIRQGDSPLHF
TRBJ1-1 TRBV7-6 . TRBD1 TGTGCCAGCAGCCGGGGACAGGGACGGGAGGGCACTGAAGCTTTCTTT CASSRGQGREGTEAFF
TRBJ2-1 TRBV18 . . TGTGCCAGCTCACCACAAACTACCTCCTACAATGAGCAGTTCTTC CASSPQTTSYNEQFF
TRBJ2-7 TRBV7-2 . . TGTGCCAGCAGCTTTAACGCGGGACCTAACGAGCAGTACTTC CASSFNAGPNEQYF
TRBJ1-1 TRBV5-1 . . TGCGCCAGCAGCTTGTTTCTGGGGCGTGGGACTGAAGCTTTCTTT CASSLFLGRGTEAFF
TRBJ2-1 TRBV20-1 . . TGCAGTGCTAGATCAGACTATGAGCAGTTCTTC CSARSDYEQFF
TRBJ1-3 TRBV28 . . TGTGCCAGCAGTGATACCCACAGGGTCTCTGGAAACACCATATATTTT CASSDTHRVSGNTIYF
TRBJ2-7 TRBV7-2 . TRBD2 TGTGCCAGCAGCTTAGGCGGGGGGGGCATCTACGAGCAGTACTTC CASSLGGGGIYEQYF
TRBJ1-2 TRBV27 few TRBD1 TGTGCCAGCAGTAGGACAGGGGGTACCGATGGCTACACCTTC CASSRTGGTDGYTF
TRBJ1-2 TRBV4-1 . . TGCGCCAGCAGCCCCCAGACGGCAGGGCACTATGGCTACACCTTC CASSPQTAGHYGYTF
TRBJ2-1 TRBV5-6 . TRBD2 TGTGCCAGCAGCTTCCCTCTAGCGGCAATATCCTACAATGAGCAGTTCTTC CASSFPLAAISYNEQFF
TRBJ2-1 TRBV7-2 once . TGTGCCAGCAACCGGGCGTCGGGGGACTACAATGAGCAGTTCTTC CASNRASGDYNEQFF
TRBJ2-3 TRBV7-2 once . TGTGCCAGCAGCTTAGTAGGCAGCACAGATACGCAGTATTTT CASSLVGSTDTQYF
TRBJ2-3 TRBV11-3 . TRBD1 TGTGCCAGCAGCTTGGACTTGCCGGGACAGGGATCCGATACGCAGTATTTT CASSLDLPGQGSDTQYF